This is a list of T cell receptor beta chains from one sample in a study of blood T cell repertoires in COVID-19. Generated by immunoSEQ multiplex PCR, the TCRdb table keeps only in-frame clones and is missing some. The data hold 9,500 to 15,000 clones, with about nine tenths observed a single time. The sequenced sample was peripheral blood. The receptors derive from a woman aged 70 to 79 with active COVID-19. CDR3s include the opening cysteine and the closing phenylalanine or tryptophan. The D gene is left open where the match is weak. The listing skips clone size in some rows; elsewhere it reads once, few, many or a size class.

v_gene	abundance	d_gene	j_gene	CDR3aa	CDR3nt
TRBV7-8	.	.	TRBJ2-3	CASSLGISSGTDTQYF	TGTGCCAGCAGCTTAGGGATATCTAGCGGCACAGATACGCAGTATTTT
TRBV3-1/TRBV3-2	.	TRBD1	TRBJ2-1	CASSQGQNNEQFF	TGTGCCAGCAGCCAGGGACAGAACAATGAGCAGTTCTTC
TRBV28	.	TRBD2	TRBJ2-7	CASSSPEASGRATIYEQYF	TGTGCCAGCAGTTCCCCTGAAGCTAGCGGGAGGGCCACTATCTACGAGCAGTACTTC
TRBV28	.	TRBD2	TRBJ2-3	CASRPGLGIPDTQYF	TGTGCCAGCAGGCCAGGACTAGGGATACCAGATACGCAGTATTTT
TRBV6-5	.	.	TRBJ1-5	CASSGGSNQPQHF	TGTGCCAGCAGCGGCGGCAGCAATCAGCCCCAGCATTTT
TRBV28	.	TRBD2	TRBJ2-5	CASSPSAGERGMRQETQYF	TGTGCCAGCAGCCCATCGGCGGGGGAGAGGGGAATGAGACAAGAGACCCAGTACTTC
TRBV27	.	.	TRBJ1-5	CASSLDSVNQPQHF	TGTGCCAGCAGCCTGGACAGTGTGAATCAGCCCCAGCATTTT
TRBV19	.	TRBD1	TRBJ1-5	CASSDRDSNQPQHF	TGTGCCAGTAGCGACAGGGATAGCAATCAGCCCCAGCATTTT
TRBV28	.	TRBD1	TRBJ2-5	CASSRPGQGQETQYF	TGTGCCAGCAGTCGACCGGGACAGGGTCAAGAGACCCAGTACTTC
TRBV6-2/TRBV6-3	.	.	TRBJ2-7	CASSYHSRDSEPYEQYF	TGTGCCAGCAGTTACCATTCCCGGGACTCCGAACCCTACGAGCAGTACTTC
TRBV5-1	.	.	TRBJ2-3	CASSSEPGVRQRTQYF	TGCGCCAGCAGCTCCGAGCCGGGGGTCAGGCAGCGTACGCAGTATTTT
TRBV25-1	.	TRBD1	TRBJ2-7	CASSSPGTGRYEQYF	TGTGCCAGCAGTTCTCCCGGGACAGGCCGCTACGAGCAGTACTTC
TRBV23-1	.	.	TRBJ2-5	CASSQSRGAAQETQYF	TGCGCCAGCAGTCAATCCCGGGGAGCGGCCCAAGAGACCCAGTACTTC
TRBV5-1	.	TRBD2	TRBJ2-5	CASSLTGTSGVQETQYF	TGCGCCAGCAGCTTGACCGGGACTAGCGGGGTCCAAGAGACCCAGTACTTC
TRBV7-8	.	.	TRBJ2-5	CASSPPGLTYQETQYF	TGTGCCAGCAGCCCACCGGGACTGACGTACCAAGAGACCCAGTACTTC
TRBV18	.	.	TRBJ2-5	CASSPLAAQETQYF	TGTGCCAGCTCACCACTAGCGGCCCAAGAGACCCAGTACTTC
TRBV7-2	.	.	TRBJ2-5	CASSLAVLAGQETQYF	TGTGCCAGCAGCTTAGCGGTCCTAGCAGGCCAAGAGACCCAGTACTTC
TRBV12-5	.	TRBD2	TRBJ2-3	CASGGGLAVSWCWQYF	TGTGCTAGTGGAGGGGGACTAGCGGTGAGTTGGTGTTGGCAGTATTTT
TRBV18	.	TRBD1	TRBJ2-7	CASSETRDRGQYEQYF	TGTGCCAGCTCCGAGACCCGGGACAGGGGGCAGTACGAGCAGTACTTC
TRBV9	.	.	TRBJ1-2	CASSPGAYGYTF	TGTGCCAGCAGCCCTGGGGCCTATGGCTACACCTTC
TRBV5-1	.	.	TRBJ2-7	CASSLTSSGVYEQYF	TGCGCCAGCAGCTTGACGAGTTCCGGGGTCTACGAGCAGTACTTC
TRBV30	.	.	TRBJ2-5	CAWSVRAGTLGQETQYF	TGTGCCTGGAGTGTACGCGCGGGTACTCTGGGCCAAGAGACCCAGTACTTC
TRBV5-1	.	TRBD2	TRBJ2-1	CASRDGTSVLLYNEQFF	TGCGCCAGCAGGGACGGGACTAGCGTCCTACTCTACAATGAGCAGTTCTTC
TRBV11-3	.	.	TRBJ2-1	CASSLSGFDEQFF	TGTGCCAGCAGCCTCAGCGGGTTCGATGAGCAGTTCTTC
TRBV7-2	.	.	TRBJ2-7	CASSQTQGYEQYF	TGTGCCAGCAGCCAAACACAGGGATACGAGCAGTACTTC
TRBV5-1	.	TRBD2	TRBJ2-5	CASSLSDGGETQYF	TGCGCCAGCAGCTTGTCTGACGGGGGGGAGACCCAGTACTTC
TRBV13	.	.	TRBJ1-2	CASSLGRNYGYTF	TGTGCCAGCAGCTTAGGTCGGAACTATGGCTACACCTTC
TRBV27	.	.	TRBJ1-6	CASKGVKPNSPLHF	TGTGCCAGCAAAGGGGTGAAGCCTAATTCACCCCTCCACTTT
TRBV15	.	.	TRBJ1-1	CATSRPGTIFEAFF	TGTGCCACCAGCAGACCCGGGACAATTTTTGAAGCTTTCTTT
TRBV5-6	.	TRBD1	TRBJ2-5	CASSRAGTVQETQYF	TGTGCCAGCAGCCGCGCCGGGACAGTTCAAGAGACCCAGTACTTC
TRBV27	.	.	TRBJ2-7	CASSTSSTGRLYEQYF	TGTGCCAGCAGTACCTCGTCGACAGGCCGCCTCTACGAGCAGTACTTC
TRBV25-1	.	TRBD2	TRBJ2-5	CASSEGTSGTGETQYF	TGTGCCAGCAGTGAAGGGACTAGCGGGACGGGGGAGACCCAGTACTTC
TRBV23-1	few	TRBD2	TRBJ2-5	CASSQSEVRTSGSQETQYF	TGCGCCAGCAGTCAATCGGAGGTCCGGACTAGCGGTTCGCAAGAGACCCAGTACTTC
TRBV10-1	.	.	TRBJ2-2	CASSESTSNTGELFF	TGCGCCAGCAGTGAGTCAACTTCGAACACCGGGGAGCTGTTTTTT
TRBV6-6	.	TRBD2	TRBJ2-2	CASRPSGRDTGELFF	TGTGCCAGCAGACCTAGCGGACGGGACACCGGGGAGCTGTTTTTT
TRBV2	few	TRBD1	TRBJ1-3	CASSGDSGNTIYF	TGTGCCAGCAGCGGGGACAGCGGAAACACCATATATTTT
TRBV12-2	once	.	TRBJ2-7	CASRLGDRVPYEQYF	TGTGCAAGTCGCTTAGGGGACAGGGTACCCTACGAGCAGTACTTC
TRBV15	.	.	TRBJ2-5	CATSRDLADAETQYF	TGTGCCACCAGCAGAGATTTAGCAGACGCTGAGACCCAGTACTTC
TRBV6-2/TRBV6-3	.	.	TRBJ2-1	CASSYVAGGSYNEQFF	TGTGCCAGCAGTTACGTCGCGGGTGGGTCCTACAATGAGCAGTTCTTC
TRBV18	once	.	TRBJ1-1	CASSPLQGGNTEAFF	TGTGCCAGCTCACCCTTACAGGGTGGGAACACTGAAGCTTTCTTT
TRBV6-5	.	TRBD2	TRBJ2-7	CASTPQAGGSYEQYF	TGTGCCAGCACCCCCCAAGCGGGAGGTTCCTACGAGCAGTACTTC
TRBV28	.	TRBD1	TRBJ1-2	CASSRQGLYGYTF	TGTGCCAGCAGTCGACAGGGCCTCTATGGCTACACCTTC
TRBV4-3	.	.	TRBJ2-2	CASSQDLTGRAGELFF	TGCGCCAGCAGCCAAGATCTGACGGGAAGGGCCGGGGAGCTGTTTTTT
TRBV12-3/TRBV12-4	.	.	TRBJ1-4	CASRLAGYEKLFF	TGTGCCAGCAGATTGGCAGGGTATGAAAAACTGTTTTTT
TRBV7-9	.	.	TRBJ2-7	CASSLAYYEQYF	TGTGCCAGCAGCTTAGCTTACTACGAGCAGTACTTC
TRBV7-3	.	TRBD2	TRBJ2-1	CASSSSSGGYNEQFF	TGTGCCAGCAGCTCCTCTAGCGGGGGCTACAATGAGCAGTTCTTC
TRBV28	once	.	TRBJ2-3	CASSLSSGISTDTQYF	TGTGCCAGCAGTTTATCTTCAGGGATTAGCACAGATACGCAGTATTTT
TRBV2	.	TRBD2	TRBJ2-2	CASSGDGRDTGELFF	TGTGCCAGCAGTGGGGACGGGAGGGACACCGGGGAGCTGTTTTTT
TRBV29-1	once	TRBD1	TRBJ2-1	CSVRTGANEQFF	TGCAGCGTTAGGACAGGGGCCAATGAGCAGTTCTTC
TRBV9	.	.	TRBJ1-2	CASSSTGFYGYTF	TGTGCCAGCAGCAGTACAGGGTTCTATGGCTACACCTTC
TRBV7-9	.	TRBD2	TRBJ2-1	CASSLRGGRGLYNEQFF	TGTGCCAGCAGCTTACGGGGCGGGAGGGGCTTATACAATGAGCAGTTCTTC
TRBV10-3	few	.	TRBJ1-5	CAISESGQFNQPQHF	TGTGCCATCAGTGAGTCTGGACAATTCAATCAGCCCCAGCATTTT
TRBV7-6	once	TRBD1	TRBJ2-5	CASSLTTGDKGAQYF	TGTGCCAGCAGCTTGACCACAGGGGACAAAGGGGCCCAGTACTTC
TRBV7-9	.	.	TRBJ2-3	CASSLDSSTDTQYF	TGTGCCAGCAGCTTAGACTCTAGCACAGATACGCAGTATTTT
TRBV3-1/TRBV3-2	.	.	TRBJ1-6	CASSPDRANSPLHF	TGTGCCAGCAGCCCGGACAGAGCTAATTCACCCCTCCACTTT